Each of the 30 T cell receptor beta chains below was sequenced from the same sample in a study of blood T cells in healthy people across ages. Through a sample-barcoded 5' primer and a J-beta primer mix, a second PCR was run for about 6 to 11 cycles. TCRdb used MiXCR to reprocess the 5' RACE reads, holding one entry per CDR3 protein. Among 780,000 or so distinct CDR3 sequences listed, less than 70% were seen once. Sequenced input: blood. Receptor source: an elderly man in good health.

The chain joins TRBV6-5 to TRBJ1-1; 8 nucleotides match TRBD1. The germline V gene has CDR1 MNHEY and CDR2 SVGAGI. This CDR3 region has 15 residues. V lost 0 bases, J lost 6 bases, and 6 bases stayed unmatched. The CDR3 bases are TGTGCCAGCAGTTACTCTACTCAGGGGGCGGCTGAAGCTTTCTTT. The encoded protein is CASSYSTQGAAEAFF.

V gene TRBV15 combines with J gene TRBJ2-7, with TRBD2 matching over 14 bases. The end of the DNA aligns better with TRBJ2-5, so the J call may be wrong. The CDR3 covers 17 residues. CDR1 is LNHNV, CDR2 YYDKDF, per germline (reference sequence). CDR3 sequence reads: CATSRASGLAGGETQYF. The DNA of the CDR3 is TGTGCCACCAGCAGAGCTTCTGGACTAGCGGGAGGAGAGACCCAGTACTTC.

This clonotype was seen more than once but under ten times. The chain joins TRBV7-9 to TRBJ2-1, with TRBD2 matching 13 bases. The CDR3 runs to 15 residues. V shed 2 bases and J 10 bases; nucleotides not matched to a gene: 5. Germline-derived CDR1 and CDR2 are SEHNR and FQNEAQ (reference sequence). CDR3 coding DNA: TGTGCCAGCAGCTTACTAACTAGCGGGAGGGACGAGCAGTTCTTC. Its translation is CASSLLTSGRDEQFF.

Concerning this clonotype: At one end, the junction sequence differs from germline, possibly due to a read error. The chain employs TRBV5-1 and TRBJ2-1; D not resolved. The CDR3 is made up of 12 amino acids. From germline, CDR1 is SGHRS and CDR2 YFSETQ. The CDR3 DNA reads TGCGCCAGCAGCCCATCTGACAAGGAGCAGTTCTTC. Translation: CASSPSDKEQFF. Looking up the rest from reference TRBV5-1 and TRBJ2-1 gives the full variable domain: KAGVTQTPRYLIKTRGQQVTLSCSPISGHRSVSWYQQTPGQGLQFLFEYFSETQRNKGNFPGRFSGRQFSNSRSEMNVSTLELGDSALYLCASSPSDKEQFFGPGTRLTVL.

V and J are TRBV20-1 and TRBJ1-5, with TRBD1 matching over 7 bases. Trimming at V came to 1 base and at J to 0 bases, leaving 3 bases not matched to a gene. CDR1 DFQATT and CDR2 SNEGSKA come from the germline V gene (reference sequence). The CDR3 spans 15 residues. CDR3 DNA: TGCAGTGCTAGAGCACAGGGGCATAGCAATCAGCCCCAGCATTTT. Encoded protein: CSARAQGHSNQPQHF.

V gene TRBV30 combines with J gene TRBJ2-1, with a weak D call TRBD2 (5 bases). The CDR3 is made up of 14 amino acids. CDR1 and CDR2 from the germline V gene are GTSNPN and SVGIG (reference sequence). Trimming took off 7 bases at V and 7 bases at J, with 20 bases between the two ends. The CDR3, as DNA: TGTGCCTTCGGATTTGCGTTAAGGGAGAATGAGCAGTTCTTC. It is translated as CAFGFALRENEQFF.

This CDR3 is CASSQGADRVYGYTF. For the CDR3, the DNA is TGTGCCAGCAGCCAGGGAGCCGACAGGGTCTATGGCTACACCTTC. The chain has TRBV3-1 and TRBJ1-2; 7 nucleotides align to TRBD1. J gave up 4 bases and V 3 bases, and 8 bases lay outside the gene matches. The CDR3 is 15 amino acids. Per germline, CDR1 LGHDT and CDR2 YNNKEL (reference sequence).

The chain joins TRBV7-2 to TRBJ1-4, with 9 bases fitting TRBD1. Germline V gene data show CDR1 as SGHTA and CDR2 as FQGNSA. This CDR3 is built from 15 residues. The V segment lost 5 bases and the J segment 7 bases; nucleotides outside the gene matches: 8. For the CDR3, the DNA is TGTGCCAGCAGCCGAGGACAGGGGAAGGGTGAAAAACTGTTTTTT. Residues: CASSRGQGKGEKLFF.

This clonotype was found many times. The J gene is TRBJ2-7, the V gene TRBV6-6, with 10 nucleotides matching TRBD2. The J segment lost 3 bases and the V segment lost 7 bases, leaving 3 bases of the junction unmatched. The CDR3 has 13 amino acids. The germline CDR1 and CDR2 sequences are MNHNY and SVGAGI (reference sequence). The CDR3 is CASKASGSYEQYF. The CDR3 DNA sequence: TGTGCCAGCAAGGCTAGCGGGAGCTACGAGCAGTACTTC.

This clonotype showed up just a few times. CDR3 DNA sequence: TGTGCCAGCAGTGAAGCCTTTCGGAGCACCTACGAGCAGTACTTC. Residues: CASSEAFRSTYEQYF. This rearrangement joins TRBV6-1 to TRBJ2-7; no definite D call. V lost 0 bases and J lost 2, with 11 bases in between. CDR1 and CDR2 from the germline V gene are MNHNS and SASEGT. The CDR3 is made up of 15 amino acids.

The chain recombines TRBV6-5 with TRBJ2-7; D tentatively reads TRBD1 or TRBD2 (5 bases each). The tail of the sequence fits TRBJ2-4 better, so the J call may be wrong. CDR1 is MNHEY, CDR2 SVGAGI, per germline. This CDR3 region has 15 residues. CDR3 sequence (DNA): TGTGCCAGCAGTTATTACGGCTTCTCCGGGGCCATTCAGTACTTC. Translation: CASSYYGFSGAIQYF.

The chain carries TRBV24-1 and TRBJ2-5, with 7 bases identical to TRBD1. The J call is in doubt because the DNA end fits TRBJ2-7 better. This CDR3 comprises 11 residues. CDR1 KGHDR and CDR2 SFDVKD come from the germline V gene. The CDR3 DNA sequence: TGTGCCACCGGCGACAGGGACGAGCAGTACTTC. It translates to CATGDRDEQYF.

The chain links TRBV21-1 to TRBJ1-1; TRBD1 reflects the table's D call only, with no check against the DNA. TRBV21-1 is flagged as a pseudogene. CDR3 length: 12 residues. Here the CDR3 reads CASSNRGTEAFF. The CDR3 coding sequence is TGTGCCAGCAGCAACAGGGGTACTGAAGCTTTCTTT.

DNA of the CDR3: TGTGCCAGCATGGGCGGGAGGGACTACAATGAGCAGTTCTTC. It codes for CASMGGRDYNEQFF. J is TRBJ2-1 and V is TRBV6-6; 9 positions match TRBD2. From germline, CDR1 is MNHNY and CDR2 SVGAGI (reference sequence). With V trimmed by 7 bases and J by 3 bases, 4 bases remained unmatched. CDR3 length equals 14 residues.

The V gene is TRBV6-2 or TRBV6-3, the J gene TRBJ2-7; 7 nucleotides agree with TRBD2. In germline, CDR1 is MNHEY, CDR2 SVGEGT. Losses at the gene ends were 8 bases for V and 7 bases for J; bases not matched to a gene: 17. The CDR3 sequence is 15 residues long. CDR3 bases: TGTGCCAGCCGGACTGGGCGGGAGCTTCAGAATGAGCAGTACTTC. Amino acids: CASRTGRELQNEQYF.

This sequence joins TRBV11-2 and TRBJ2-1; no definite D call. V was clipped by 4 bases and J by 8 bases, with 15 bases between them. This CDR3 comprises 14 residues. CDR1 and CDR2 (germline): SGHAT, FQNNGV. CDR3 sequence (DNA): TGTGCCAGCAGCTCCCACGCCGTATACGATGAGCAGTTCTTC. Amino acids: CASSSHAVYDEQFF.

The CDR3 DNA reads as TGCAGCGTTGAAGGGCGGTATTCCTACAATGAGCAGTTCTTC. Amino acid sequence: CSVEGRYSYNEQFF. The rearrangement uses TRBV29-1 and TRBJ2-1; no clear D. The V gene's germline CDR1 is SQVTM and CDR2 ANQGSEA. The CDR3 has 14 amino acids. V shed 1 base and J shed 1 base, with 8 bases lying between them.

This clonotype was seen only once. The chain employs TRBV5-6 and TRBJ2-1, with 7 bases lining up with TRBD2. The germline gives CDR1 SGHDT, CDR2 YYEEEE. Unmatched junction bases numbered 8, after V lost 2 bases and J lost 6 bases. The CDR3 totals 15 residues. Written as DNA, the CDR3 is TGTGCCAGCAGCTTAGTAGGACTAGAAGTCAATGAGCAGTTCTTC. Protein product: CASSLVGLEVNEQFF.

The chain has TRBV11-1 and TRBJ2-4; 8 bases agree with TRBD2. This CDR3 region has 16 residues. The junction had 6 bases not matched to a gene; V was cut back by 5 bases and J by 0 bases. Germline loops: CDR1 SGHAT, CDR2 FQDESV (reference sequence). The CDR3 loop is CASSVTSGLAKNIQYF. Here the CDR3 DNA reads TGTGCCAGCAGCGTCACTAGCGGTCTAGCCAAAAACATTCAGTACTTC.

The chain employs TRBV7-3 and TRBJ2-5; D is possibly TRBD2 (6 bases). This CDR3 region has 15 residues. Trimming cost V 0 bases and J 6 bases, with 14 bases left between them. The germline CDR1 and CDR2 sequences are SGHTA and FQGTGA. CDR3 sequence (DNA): TGTGCCAGCAGCTTAACGGCCGGGAGTGGGAAGACCCAGTACTTC. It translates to CASSLTAGSGKTQYF.

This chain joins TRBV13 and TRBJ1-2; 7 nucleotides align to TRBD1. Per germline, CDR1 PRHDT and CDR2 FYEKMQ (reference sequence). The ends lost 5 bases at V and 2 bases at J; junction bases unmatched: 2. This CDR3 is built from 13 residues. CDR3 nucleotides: TGTGCCAGCAGCCAGGACAGGAACTATGGCTACACCTTC. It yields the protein CASSQDRNYGYTF.

The DNA of the CDR3 is TGTGCCAGCAGCCTAATTGGAGGTACCCCGGGGACCCAGTACTTC. Amino acids: CASSLIGGTPGTQYF. The chain links TRBV7-3 to TRBJ2-5; tentative D call: TRBD2 (5 bases). Germline CDR1 and CDR2: SGHTA and FQGTGA. This CDR3 is 15 amino acids long. Trimming left V 5 bases short and J 7 bases short, with 20 bases between.

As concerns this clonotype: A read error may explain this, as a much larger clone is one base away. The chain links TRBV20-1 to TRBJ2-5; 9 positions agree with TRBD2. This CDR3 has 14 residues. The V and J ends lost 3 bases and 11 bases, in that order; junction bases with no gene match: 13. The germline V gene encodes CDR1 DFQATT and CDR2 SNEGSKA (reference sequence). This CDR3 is CSASLAGGRNEQYF. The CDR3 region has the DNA TGCAGTGCTAGTCTTGCGGGAGGGCGCAATGAGCAGTACTTC.

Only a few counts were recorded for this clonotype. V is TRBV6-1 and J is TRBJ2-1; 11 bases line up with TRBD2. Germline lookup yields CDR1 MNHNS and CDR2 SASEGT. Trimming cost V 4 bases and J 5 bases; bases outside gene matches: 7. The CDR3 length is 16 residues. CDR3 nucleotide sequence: TGTGCCAGCAGTGCGTTCACACTAGCGGGGGACAATGAGCAGTTCTTC. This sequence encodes CASSAFTLAGDNEQFF.

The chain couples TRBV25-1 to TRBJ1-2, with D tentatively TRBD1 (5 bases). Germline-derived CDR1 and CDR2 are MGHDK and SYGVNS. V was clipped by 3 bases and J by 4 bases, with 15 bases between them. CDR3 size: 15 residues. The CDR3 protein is CASSEGGIRSYGYTF. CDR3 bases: TGTGCCAGCAGTGAGGGGGGTATCCGGAGCTATGGCTACACCTTC.

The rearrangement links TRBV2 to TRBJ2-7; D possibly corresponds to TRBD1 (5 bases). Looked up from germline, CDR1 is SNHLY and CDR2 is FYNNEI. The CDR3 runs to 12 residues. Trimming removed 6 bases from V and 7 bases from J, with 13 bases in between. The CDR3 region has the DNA TGTGCCAGCAGGTTCTTAGGGGTTGAGCAGTACTTC. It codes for CASRFLGVEQYF.

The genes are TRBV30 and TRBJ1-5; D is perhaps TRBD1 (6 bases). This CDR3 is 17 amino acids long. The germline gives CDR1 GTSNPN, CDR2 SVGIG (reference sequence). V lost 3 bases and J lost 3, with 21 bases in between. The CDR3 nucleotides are TGTGCCTGGAGCCCCGGGGGGGCCTGGACGCCCAATCAGCCCCAGCATTTT. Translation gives CAWSPGGAWTPNQPQHF.

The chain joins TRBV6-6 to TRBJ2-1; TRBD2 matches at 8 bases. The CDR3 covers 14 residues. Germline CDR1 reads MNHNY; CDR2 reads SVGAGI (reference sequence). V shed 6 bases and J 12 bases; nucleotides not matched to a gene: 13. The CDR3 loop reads CASSRSGRSGGQFF. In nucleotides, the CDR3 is TGTGCCAGCAGCCGAAGCGGGAGATCTGGGGGGCAGTTCTTC.

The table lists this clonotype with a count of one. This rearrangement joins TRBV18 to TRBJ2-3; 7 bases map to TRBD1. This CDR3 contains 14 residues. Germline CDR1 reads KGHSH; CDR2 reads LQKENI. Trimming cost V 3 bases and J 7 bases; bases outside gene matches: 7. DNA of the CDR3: TGTGCCAGCTCACCCGACAGGGTAGTAAATACGCAGTATTTT. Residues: CASSPDRVVNTQYF. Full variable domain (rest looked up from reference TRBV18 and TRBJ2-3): NAGVMQNPRHLVRRRGQEARLRCSPMKGHSHVYWYRQLPEEGLKFMVYLQKENIIDESGMPKERFSAEFPKEGPSILRIQQVVRGDSAAYFCASSPDRVVNTQYFGPGTRLTVL.

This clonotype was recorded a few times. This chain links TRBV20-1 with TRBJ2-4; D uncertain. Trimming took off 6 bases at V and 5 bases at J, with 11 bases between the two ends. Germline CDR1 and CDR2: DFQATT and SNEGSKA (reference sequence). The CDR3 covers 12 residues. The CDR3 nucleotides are TGCAGTGCCCAGCGTGGGGAAAACATTCAGTACTTC. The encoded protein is CSAQRGENIQYF.